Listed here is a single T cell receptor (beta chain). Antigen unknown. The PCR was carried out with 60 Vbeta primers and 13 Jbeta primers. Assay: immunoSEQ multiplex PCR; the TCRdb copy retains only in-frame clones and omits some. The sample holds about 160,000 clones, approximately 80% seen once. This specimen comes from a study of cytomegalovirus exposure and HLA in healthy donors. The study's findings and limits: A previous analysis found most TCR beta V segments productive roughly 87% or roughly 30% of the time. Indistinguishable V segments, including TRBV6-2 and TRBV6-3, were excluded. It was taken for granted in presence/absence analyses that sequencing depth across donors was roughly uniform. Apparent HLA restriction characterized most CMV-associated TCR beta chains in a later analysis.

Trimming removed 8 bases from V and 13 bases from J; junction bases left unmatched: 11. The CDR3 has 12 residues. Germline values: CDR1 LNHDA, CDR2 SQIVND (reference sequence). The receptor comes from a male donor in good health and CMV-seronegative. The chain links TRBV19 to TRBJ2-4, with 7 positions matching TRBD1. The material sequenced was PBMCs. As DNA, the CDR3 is TGTGCCAGTGTGGACGTCGACAGGGCCCAGTACTTC. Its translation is CASVDVDRAQYF.